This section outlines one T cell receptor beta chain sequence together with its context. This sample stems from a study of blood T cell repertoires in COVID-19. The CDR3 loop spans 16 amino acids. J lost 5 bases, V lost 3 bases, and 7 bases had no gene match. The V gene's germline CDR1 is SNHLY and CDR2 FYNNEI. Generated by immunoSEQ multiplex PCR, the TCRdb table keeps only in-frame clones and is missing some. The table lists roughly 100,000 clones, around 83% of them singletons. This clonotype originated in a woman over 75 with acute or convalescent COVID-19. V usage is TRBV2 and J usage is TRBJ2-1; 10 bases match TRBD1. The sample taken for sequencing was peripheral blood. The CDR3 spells CASSDPDRGGDNEQFF. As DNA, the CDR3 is TGTGCCAGCAGTGACCCGGACAGGGGGGGGGACAATGAGCAGTTCTTC.